Each of the 25 T cell receptor beta chains below was sequenced from the same sample in a study of blood T cell repertoires in COVID-19. Using immunoSEQ multiplex PCR, the repertoire was profiled, and TCRdb retains in-frame clones only, with some absent. The sample has roughly 340,000 clones, about 89% seen once. Specimen: PBMCs or T cells enriched from blood (not recorded which). All receptors come from a middle-aged man in a cohort exposed to, infected with or recovered from COVID-19 (not recorded which).

The rearrangement uses TRBV19 and TRBJ1-5; TRBD1 might be the D (5 bases). Trimming left V 3 bases short and J 4 bases short, with 10 bases between. This CDR3 is built from 14 residues. In germline, CDR1 is LNHDA, CDR2 SQIVND (reference sequence). In nucleotides, the CDR3 is TGTGCCAGTAGTATTAAGGGGTTGAATCAGCCCCAGCATTTT. Translation gives CASSIKGLNQPQHF.

The rearrangement uses TRBV19 and TRBJ2-7; TRBD1 agrees at 10 bases. The V segment lost 5 bases and the J segment 0 bases; nucleotides outside the gene matches: 10. CDR1 and CDR2 (germline): LNHDA, SQIVND (reference sequence). There are 17 residues in the CDR3. CDR3 nucleotides: TGTGCCAGTAGTTCGCGACAGGGGGCCTCCCGCTCCTACGAGCAGTACTTC. The encoded protein is CASSSRQGASRSYEQYF. Using reference TRBV19 and TRBJ2-7 for the parts outside the CDR3, the full variable domain is DGGITQSPKYLFRKEGQNVTLSCEQNLNHDAMYWYRQDPGQGLRLIYYSQIVNDFQKGDIAEGYSVSREKKESFPLTVTSAQKNPTAFYLCASSSRQGASRSYEQYFGPGTRLTVT.

In this sample, this clone turned up a few times. This chain uses TRBV3-1 (or the pseudogene TRBV3-2) with TRBJ2-1, with a possible D match to TRBD2 (5 bases). The germline CDR1 and CDR2 sequences are LGHDT and YNNKEL (reference sequence). Trimming cost V 1 base and J 2 bases, with 9 bases left between them. CDR3 length: 15 residues. In nucleotides, the CDR3 is TGTGCCAGCAGCCAAGGCGGGCAGACCTACAATGAGCAGTTCTTC. This encodes CASSQGGQTYNEQFF.

V and J are TRBV20-1 and TRBJ1-2, with 10 bases aligning to TRBD1. Germline CDR1 is DFQATT and CDR2 is SNEGSKA (reference sequence). The CDR3 contains 14 residues. Losses at the gene ends were 3 bases for V and 5 bases for J; bases not matched to a gene: 6. CDR3 protein: CSASLGQGRYGYTF. In DNA form, the CDR3 reads TGCAGTGCTAGTCTGGGACAGGGGAGATATGGCTACACCTTC.

This rearrangement joins TRBV20-1 to TRBJ1-4; TRBD1 is a possible D gene (5 bases). Per germline, CDR1 DFQATT and CDR2 SNEGSKA (reference sequence). Trimming pared 3 bases from V and 8 bases from J, leaving 16 bases between. The length of the CDR3 is 14 residues. The CDR3 DNA is TGCAGTGCTAGTGAGGGCAGGGTGAGGGAAAAACTGTTTTTT. Translated: CSASEGRVREKLFF.

This sequence joins TRBV28 and TRBJ1-5; the D gene is possibly TRBD1 (6 bases). Trimming took 6 bases from V and 5 from J, leaving 14 bases between them. Germline CDR1 is MDHEN and CDR2 is SYDVKM. The CDR3 is 14 amino acids. The CDR3 region has the DNA TGTGCCAGCAGCCCTGACAGGCTCTATCAGCCCCAGCATTTT. Encoded protein: CASSPDRLYQPQHF. The full variable domain, in which reference TRBV28 and TRBJ1-5 provide the parts outside the CDR3, is DVKVTQSSRYLVKRTGEKVFLECVQDMDHENMFWYRQDPGLGLRLIYFSYDVKMKEKGDIPEGYSVSREKKERFSLILESASTNQTSMYLCASSPDRLYQPQHFGDGTRLSIL.

This clone has a handful of counts. This chain links TRBV10-1 with TRBJ2-7; no clear D gene. V lost 2 bases and J 2 bases, leaving 10 bases between the germline ends. From germline, CDR1 is WNHNN and CDR2 SYGVQD (reference sequence). This CDR3 spans 14 amino acids. The DNA of the CDR3 is TGCGCCAGCAGTGAGCCGGAGACCGCCTACGAGCAGTACTTC. Its protein product is CASSEPETAYEQYF.

The genes are TRBV7-8 and TRBJ1-5, with TRBD1 identical over 8 bases. V was pared by 5 bases and J by 9 bases, with 15 bases of the junction left unmatched. Per germline, CDR1 SGHVS and CDR2 FQNEAQ. The CDR3 runs 16 residues. CDR3 residues: CASSKILGTGDSPQHF. As DNA, the CDR3 is TGTGCCAGCAGCAAGATCCTGGGGACAGGAGACTCGCCCCAGCATTTT.

The chain couples TRBV27 to TRBJ1-2, with 7 bases matching TRBD1. The germline V gene has CDR1 MNHEY and CDR2 SMNVEV (reference sequence). Losses at the gene ends were 4 bases for V and 2 bases for J; bases not matched to a gene: 7. CDR3 length: 15 residues. The CDR3 DNA is TGTGCCAGCAGTTCCGTGGACAGGAGCAACTATGGCTACACCTTC. Translating it yields CASSSVDRSNYGYTF.

The chain couples TRBV3-1 (or the pseudogene TRBV3-2) to TRBJ2-3; D is unresolved. The CDR3 is 13 amino acids. With 4 bases removed from V and 2 bases from J, the gap between germline ends came to 7 bases. Germline V CDR1 and CDR2: LGHDT, YNNKEL (reference sequence). In nucleotides, the CDR3 is TGTGCCAGCAGCCTCCAGATCACAGATACGCAGTATTTT. This gives the protein CASSLQITDTQYF.

The chain carries TRBV5-1 and TRBJ2-7, with D possibly being TRBD1 (5 bases). The ends were cut back, 2 bases at V and 3 bases at J, with 6 bases in the middle. The CDR3 consists of 12 residues. Germline V gene sequence: CDR1 SGHRS, CDR2 YFSETQ. The CDR3 sequence is CASSFQGYEQYF. The CDR3 DNA follows: TGCGCCAGCAGCTTCCAGGGCTACGAGCAGTACTTC.

The chain has TRBV3-1 (or the pseudogene TRBV3-2) and TRBJ2-7; 10 nucleotides match TRBD2. V gave up 1 base and J gave up 3 bases; unmatched junction bases: 6. The CDR3 sequence is 16 residues long. From germline, CDR1 is LGHDT and CDR2 YNNKEL (reference sequence). The CDR3 sequence: CASSQAWLAGVYEQYF. As DNA, the CDR3 is TGTGCCAGCAGCCAAGCTTGGCTAGCGGGAGTCTACGAGCAGTACTTC.

This clone was seen only once. The chain is built from TRBV5-8 and TRBJ1-2; 9 bases fit TRBD1. V lost 2 bases, J lost 4 bases, and 12 bases stayed unmatched. The CDR3 length is 17 residues. Germline-derived CDR1 and CDR2 are SGHTS and YDEGEE. CDR3 sequence reads: CASSFRDRATSGYGYTF. DNA of the CDR3: TGTGCCAGCAGCTTCCGGGACAGGGCGACCAGCGGCTATGGCTACACCTTC.

The chain couples TRBV7-2 to TRBJ1-1, with D unresolved. CDR1 SGHTA and CDR2 FQGNSA come from the germline V gene. There are 15 residues in the CDR3. V dropped 1 base and J dropped 1 base, with 10 bases sitting between them. In nucleotides, the CDR3 is TGTGCCAGCAGCTTAGAATCTCGGAGGAACACTGAAGCTTTCTTT. Its translation: CASSLESRRNTEAFF. Full variable domain (remainder filled in from reference TRBV7-2 and TRBJ1-1): GAGVSQSPSNKVTEKGKDVELRCDPISGHTALYWYRQSLGQGLEFLIYFQGNSAPDKSGLPSDRFSAERTGGSVSTLTIQRTQQEDSAVYLCASSLESRRNTEAFFGQGTRLTVV.

The chain recombines TRBV27 with TRBJ2-1, with 8 bases lining up with TRBD2. After removal of 2 bases from V and 6 bases from J, the junction contained 3 bases not matched to a gene. In germline, CDR1 is MNHEY, CDR2 SMNVEV (reference sequence). The CDR3 is 14 residues long. The CDR3 here is CASSLRGRLNEQFF. CDR3 bases: TGTGCCAGCAGTTTACGCGGGAGGCTCAATGAGCAGTTCTTC.

This chain connects TRBV23-1 to TRBJ1-4; D unclear. TRBV23-1 is reported as an ORF; its role is uncertain. V lost 8 bases and J 0 bases, leaving 19 bases between the germline ends. This CDR3 comprises 17 residues. CDR3 amino acids: CASLRSGVQATNEKLFF. CDR3 sequence (DNA): TGCGCCAGCCTCCGGTCGGGTGTTCAAGCAACTAATGAAAAACTGTTTTTT.

The chain is built from TRBV28 and TRBJ1-3; D may be TRBD1 (6 bases). This CDR3 region has 15 residues. Trimming shortened V by 3 bases and J by 5 bases, and 14 bases separated the two germline ends. Germline V gene sequence: CDR1 MDHEN, CDR2 SYDVKM. CDR3 loop: CASSFWRGPRNTIYF. Written as DNA, the CDR3 is TGTGCCAGCAGTTTTTGGCGGGGGCCTCGAAACACCATATATTTT.

The gene calls are TRBV6-1 and TRBJ1-2, with TRBD1 matching 7 bases. The CDR3 totals 15 residues. Germline CDR1 reads MNHNS; CDR2 reads SASEGT. V shed 1 base and J 7 bases; nucleotides not matched to a gene: 9. CDR3 DNA sequence: TGTGCCAGCAGTGAAGAATTCGACAGGGTGGTTGGCTACACCTTC. This translates into CASSEEFDRVVGYTF.

The chain links TRBV27 to TRBJ2-7; TRBD1 is a possible D gene (5 bases). The germline V and J ends were trimmed by 2 bases and 3 bases, with 11 bases remaining between them. The V gene's germline CDR1 is MNHEY and CDR2 SMNVEV (reference sequence). This CDR3 has 14 residues. CDR3 in DNA: TGTGCCAGCAGTTTAAGACAGTCCGACTACGAGCAGTACTTC. Translated, it gives CASSLRQSDYEQYF.

The genes are TRBV6-1 and TRBJ1-5, with D unclear. CDR1 and CDR2 (germline): MNHNS, SASEGT. This CDR3 is 13 amino acids long. Trimming stripped 1 base from V and 4 bases from J, with 5 bases between. For the CDR3, the DNA is TGTGCCAGCAGTGAAGTAGAGAATCAGCCCCAGCATTTT. Translated: CASSEVENQPQHF.

The rearrangement joins TRBV10-2 to TRBJ2-6; D is possibly TRBD1 (6 bases). The CDR3 consists of 17 residues. Germline-derived CDR1 and CDR2 are WSHSY and SAAADI. The ends were cut back, 6 bases at V and 2 bases at J, with 17 bases in the middle. The CDR3 reads CASRARGGEPGANVLTF. The DNA for the CDR3 is TGCGCCAGCAGGGCCCGTGGGGGCGAACCTGGGGCCAACGTCCTGACTTTC.

This clone was seen only once. This sequence joins TRBV18 and TRBJ1-5; D is unclear. This CDR3 is built from 13 residues. Per the germline V gene, CDR1 is KGHSH and CDR2 is LQKENI. Deletions cut 6 bases from V and 6 bases from J, with 12 bases between. As DNA, the CDR3 is TGTGCCAGCTCTCCTCAAGACACTCAGCCCCAGCATTTT. Its translation: CASSPQDTQPQHF.

The J gene is TRBJ2-3, the V gene TRBV24-1; a possible D gene is TRBD2 (6 bases). CDR1 KGHDR and CDR2 SFDVKD come from the germline V gene. The V end was cut by 6 bases, the J end by 3 bases, with 15 bases between. This CDR3 contains 15 residues. The CDR3 nucleotides read TGTGCCACCAGTAGAGCAGGGAGGATTACAGATACGCAGTATTTT. Translating it yields CATSRAGRITDTQYF.

The J gene is TRBJ1-5, the V gene TRBV24-1, with 7 bases lining up with TRBD1. Germline V lookup: CDR1 KGHDR, CDR2 SFDVKD. Trimming removed 4 bases from V and 4 bases from J; junction bases left unmatched: 9. CDR3 length equals 16 residues. The CDR3 loop is CATSEGGRAKNQPQHF. The CDR3 DNA reads as TGTGCCACCAGTGAAGGGGGCAGGGCCAAGAATCAGCCCCAGCATTTT.

This chain connects TRBV28 to TRBJ1-2, with D unclear. From germline, CDR1 is MDHEN and CDR2 SYDVKM. Trimming stripped 6 bases from V and 1 base from J, with 9 bases between. CDR3 size: 13 residues. For the CDR3, the DNA is TGTGCCAGCAGCCGAAGCGGTAACTATGGCTACACCTTC. Its protein product is CASSRSGNYGYTF.